This TCR beta chain was recorded in a study of T cell changes during pregnancy in multiple sclerosis. Assay: immunoSEQ multiplex PCR; the TCRdb copy retains only in-frame clones and omits some. Altogether approximately 61,000 clones are present, roughly 90% being singletons, with the ten largest covering roughly 3.5%. Germline values: CDR1 LNHDA, CDR2 SQIVND (reference sequence). Trimming left V 4 bases short and J 7 bases short, with 17 bases between. This CDR3 has 15 amino acids. The TCR comes from a female donor in good health, enrolled as a control in a pregnancy study. Specimen: peripheral blood, collected after pregnancy. V and J are TRBV19 and TRBJ1-5, with TRBD1 as a possible D gene (5 bases). In DNA, the CDR3 is TGTGCCAGTAGTACCCTATCGGGGGGGGTCCAGCCCCAGCATTTT. Translation: CASSTLSGGVQPQHF.